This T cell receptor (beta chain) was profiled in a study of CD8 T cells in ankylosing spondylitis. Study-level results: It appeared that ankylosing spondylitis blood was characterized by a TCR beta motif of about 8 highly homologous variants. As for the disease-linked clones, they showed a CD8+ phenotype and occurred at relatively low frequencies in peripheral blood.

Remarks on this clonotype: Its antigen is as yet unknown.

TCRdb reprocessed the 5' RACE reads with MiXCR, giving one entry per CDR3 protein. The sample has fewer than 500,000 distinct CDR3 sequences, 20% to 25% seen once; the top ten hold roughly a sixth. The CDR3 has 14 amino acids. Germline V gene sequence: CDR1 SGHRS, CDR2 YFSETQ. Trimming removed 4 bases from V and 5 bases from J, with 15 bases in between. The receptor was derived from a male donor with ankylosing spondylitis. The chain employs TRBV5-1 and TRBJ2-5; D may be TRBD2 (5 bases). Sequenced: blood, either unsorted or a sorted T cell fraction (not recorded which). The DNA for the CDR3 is TGCGCCAGCAGCCCTGACACACTAGGGGAGACCCAGTACTTC. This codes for CASSPDTLGETQYF.